The sequence of this T cell receptor (beta chain) was determined in a study of blood T cell repertoires in COVID-19. Overall study: PBMCs, B-cell-depleted T cells, or T cells were the source of the cDNA or gDNA that made up the material.

Trimming removed 11 bases at V and 5 bases at J, with 18 bases between. Germline values: CDR1 MNHEY, CDR2 SVGAGI. The CDR3 is 13 residues long. Authors' data handling: By means of reference gene primer amplification, nucleated cell counts were estimated. TCRdb keeps only in-frame clones here, not all; method: immunoSEQ multiplex PCR. The DNA was the basis for D and trimming; V, J and clone size are from that table. Among some 350,000 clones listed, roughly nine tenths were seen once. Those who participated ranged in age from 18 to 89 years and resided in under 25 US areas. Two negative PCRs, clearance, or symptom resolution characterized the recovered Cohort 3 donors.

The source material was PBMCs or T cells enriched from blood (not recorded which). The V call is TRBV6-5, the J call TRBJ1-2, with D uncertain. This TCR came from a man in his late teens or twenties who had recovered from COVID-19. The CDR3 DNA sequence: TGTGCCGCGAGACGGGGATACAATTATGGCTACACCTTC. Translating gives CAARRGYNYGYTF.